The 23 T cell receptor beta chains reported below all come from one sample, sequenced in a study of T cell responses to AZD1222 COVID-19 vaccine. The assay was immunoSEQ multiplex PCR, and TCRdb's table has in-frame clones only and misses some. The sample includes roughly 100,000 clones, almost 90% of them seen just once. The material was peripheral blood, obtained on day 0 of AZD1222 vaccination. The receptor set was obtained from an adult in good health.

This chain uses TRBV6-5 with TRBJ1-1; D is ambiguous. The CDR3 totals 12 residues. The V gene lost 2 bases and the J gene lost 5 bases, with 6 bases spanning the gap. Germline values: CDR1 MNHEY, CDR2 SVGAGI. The CDR3 reads CASSYTGTEAFF. CDR3 in DNA: TGTGCCAGCAGTTACACGGGGACTGAAGCTTTCTTT.

The V gene is TRBV10-3, the J gene TRBJ2-7; maybe TRBD2 (6 bases). Germline values: CDR1 ENHRY, CDR2 SYGVKD. The CDR3 sequence is 12 residues long. Trimming took off 10 bases at V and 7 bases at J, with 17 bases between the two ends. The CDR3, as DNA: TGTGCCACCGGCTCTCCGGGGGAGGAGCAGTACTTC. Its protein is CATGSPGEEQYF.

The rearrangement uses TRBV29-1 and TRBJ1-4, with no clear D. V lost 6 bases to trimming and J lost 4 bases, with 6 bases between them. This CDR3 is 11 amino acids long. Germline CDR1 SQVTM, CDR2 ANQGSEA. This CDR3 reads CSVDDNEKLFF. The CDR3 DNA is TGCAGCGTGGACGATAATGAAAAACTGTTTTTT.

The chain recombines TRBV5-4 with TRBJ2-1, with D uncertain. This CDR3 comprises 15 residues. Trimming cost V 4 bases and J 7 bases, with 18 bases left between them. Germline CDR1 reads SGHNT; CDR2 reads YYREEE (reference sequence). The CDR3 DNA follows: TGTGCCAGCAGCCATCGGAGCCGCCTAGGGAATGAGCAGTTCTTC. This codes for CASSHRSRLGNEQFF.

The V call is TRBV6-5, the J call TRBJ1-5; D is ambiguous. Germline values: CDR1 MNHEY, CDR2 SVGAGI. CDR3 length: 12 amino acids. V gave up 5 bases and J gave up 7 bases, with 9 bases separating them. Here the CDR3 reads CASSRRGQPQHF. Here the CDR3 DNA reads TGTGCCAGCAGTCGTCGCGGCCAGCCCCAGCATTTT.

CDR3 sequence reads: CASSFGLGYEQYF. The CDR3 DNA reads as TGTGCCAGCAGCTTCGGACTAGGCTACGAGCAGTACTTC. This rearrangement joins TRBV11-2 to TRBJ2-7; 7 nucleotides align to TRBD2. CDR1 is SGHAT, CDR2 FQNNGV, per germline. CDR3 length: 13 amino acids. The V and J ends lost 3 bases and 3 bases, in that order; junction bases with no gene match: 2. The whole variable domain, filled in from reference TRBV11-2 and TRBJ2-7, reads EAGVAQSPRYKIIEKRQSVAFWCNPISGHATLYWYQQILGQGPKLLIQFQNNGVVDDSQLPKDRFSAERLKGVDSTLKIQPAKLEDSAVYLCASSFGLGYEQYFGPGTRLTVT.

The V gene is TRBV28, the J gene TRBJ1-4; D gene uncertain. The V end was cut by 5 bases, the J end by 10 bases, with 11 bases between. Germline lookup yields CDR1 MDHEN and CDR2 SYDVKM. The CDR3 is 12 residues long. This chain's CDR3 is CASSTFMGKLFF. CDR3 nucleotide sequence: TGTGCCAGCAGTACCTTCATGGGAAAACTGTTTTTT.

As DNA, the CDR3 is TGTGCCATCATGGGTGGATCTGGAAACACCATATATTTT. It yields the protein CAIMGGSGNTIYF. The chain is built from TRBV10-3 and TRBJ1-3; D gene ambiguous. The germline V gene has CDR1 ENHRY and CDR2 SYGVKD. The length of the CDR3 is 13 residues. With 7 bases removed from V and 1 base from J, the gap between germline ends came to 8 bases.

The chain couples TRBV6-2 or TRBV6-3 to TRBJ2-7; maybe TRBD2 (5 bases). Germline V CDR1 and CDR2: MNHEY, SVGEGT. Trimming took 3 bases from V and 2 from J, leaving 8 bases between them. The CDR3 totals 13 residues. CDR3 region: CASSYDGTYEQYF. CDR3 DNA sequence: TGTGCCAGCAGTTATGACGGGACCTACGAGCAGTACTTC.

The V call is TRBV18, the J call TRBJ2-7; 8 positions match TRBD1. Trimming at V came to 3 bases and at J to 4 bases, leaving 5 bases not matched to a gene. CDR1 is KGHSH, CDR2 LQKENI, per germline. The CDR3 sequence is 14 residues long. CDR3 bases: TGTGCCAGCTCACCCGGACAGGGCTCATACGAGCAGTACTTC. Translating gives CASSPGQGSYEQYF.

The CDR3 spells CASSPDTGVGQPQHF. CDR3 DNA: TGTGCCAGCTCACCCGACACAGGGGTAGGACAGCCCCAGCATTTT. The chain links TRBV18 to TRBJ1-5; 7 bases map to TRBD1. After removal of 3 bases from V and 7 bases from J, the junction contained 9 bases not matched to a gene. Germline V gene sequence: CDR1 KGHSH, CDR2 LQKENI. CDR3 length: 15 residues.

The sample holds one count of this clone. The chain has TRBV4-3 and TRBJ1-2, with 9 bases lining up with TRBD1. CDR1 LGHNA and CDR2 YSLEER come from the germline V gene. CDR3 size: 16 residues. The J segment lost 1 base and the V segment lost 3 bases, leaving 6 bases of the junction unmatched. The CDR3 DNA reads TGCGCCAGCAGCCACGGGACAGGGACTTTTAACTATGGCTACACCTTC. Residues: CASSHGTGTFNYGYTF.

The chain joins TRBV4-2 to TRBJ1-5; possibly TRBD1 for D (6 bases). This CDR3 has 19 amino acids. V was cut by 0 bases and J by 1 base, with 19 bases left in between. The germline gives CDR1 LGHNA, CDR2 YNFKEQ. The CDR3 protein is CASSQDLIANRESNQPQHF. The CDR3, as DNA: TGTGCCAGCAGCCAAGATCTGATAGCAAACAGGGAAAGCAATCAGCCCCAGCATTTT.

The sample holds one count of this clone. The chain is built from TRBV28 and TRBJ2-1, with D perhaps TRBD1 or TRBD2 (5 bases each). In germline, CDR1 is MDHEN, CDR2 SYDVKM. Trimming removed 2 bases at V and 4 bases at J, with 9 bases between. This CDR3 contains 14 residues. The CDR3 protein is CASSLLGAYNEQFF. The CDR3 DNA reads as TGTGCCAGCAGTTTACTCGGGGCATACAATGAGCAGTTCTTC.

The V call is TRBV6-5, the J call TRBJ2-4; TRBD1 matches 7 bases. Germline lookup yields CDR1 MNHEY and CDR2 SVGAGI. This CDR3 is built from 14 residues. With 10 bases clipped from V and 7 bases from J, the junction kept 13 bases outside the gene matches. The DNA of the CDR3 is TGTGCCACCCAGCCTAGGACAGGTTATAACATTCAGTACTTC. Its protein is CATQPRTGYNIQYF.

A single count supports this clone. The chain employs TRBV28 and TRBJ1-1; a weak D match, TRBD1 (6 bases). From germline, CDR1 is MDHEN and CDR2 SYDVKM. Trimming took 5 bases from V and 5 from J, leaving 18 bases between them. The CDR3 extends over 15 amino acids. The CDR3 region is CASSPPAVGGTEAFF. Written as DNA, the CDR3 is TGTGCCAGCAGTCCCCCCGCGGTAGGGGGGACTGAAGCTTTCTTT.

V usage is TRBV19 and J usage is TRBJ1-2; 7 bases line up with TRBD1. V was clipped by 5 bases and J by 4 bases; unmatched bases: 13. Germline lookup yields CDR1 LNHDA and CDR2 SQIVND (reference sequence). The CDR3 has 16 residues. The CDR3 region is CASSSRDSRLLYGYTF. Written as DNA, the CDR3 is TGTGCCAGTAGTTCCCGGGACAGCCGCCTCCTCTATGGCTACACCTTC.

The V call is TRBV12-3 or TRBV12-4, the J call TRBJ1-2; D not resolved. The CDR3 contains 12 residues. V was trimmed by 3 bases and J by 4 bases, leaving 6 bases between them. CDR3 in DNA: TGTGCCAGCAGTTTCAGGCCCTATGGCTACACCTTC. It specifies CASSFRPYGYTF.

This sequence joins TRBV29-1 and TRBJ2-2; 7 nucleotides match TRBD1. Germline V gene sequence: CDR1 SQVTM, CDR2 ANQGSEA. Unmatched junction bases numbered 7, after V lost 7 bases and J lost 2 bases. The CDR3 consists of 14 residues. This CDR3 reads CSALTGRNTGELFF. The CDR3 nucleotides read TGCAGCGCCCTGACAGGGCGAAACACCGGGGAGCTGTTTTTT.

The gene calls are TRBV10-3 and TRBJ1-1, with D hard to call. CDR3 length equals 13 residues. Looked up from germline, CDR1 is ENHRY and CDR2 is SYGVKD. The V end lost 2 bases, the J end lost 4 bases, and 8 bases lay between the germline ends. The DNA of the CDR3 is TGTGCCATCAGTGAGGGGGTTACCACTGAAGCTTTCTTT. This translates into CAISEGVTTEAFF.

V and J are TRBV25-1 and TRBJ1-4, with unresolved D. Germline CDR1 is MGHDK and CDR2 is SYGVNS. The CDR3 contains 12 residues. Trimming took 1 base from V and 7 from J, leaving 4 bases between them. The CDR3 here is CASSELVEKLFF. The DNA for the CDR3 is TGTGCCAGCAGTGAATTGGTTGAAAAACTGTTTTTT.

This chain uses TRBV7-6 with TRBJ2-5, with 9 bases identical to TRBD2. There are 20 residues in the CDR3. The germline gives CDR1 SGHVS, CDR2 FNYEAQ. After removal of 2 bases from V and 0 bases from J, the junction contained 16 bases not matched to a gene. In DNA form, the CDR3 reads TGTGCCAGCAGCTTACTGGCTAGCGGGACCTCGAATGGGTACCAAGAGACCCAGTACTTC. The encoded protein is CASSLLASGTSNGYQETQYF.

The rearrangement joins TRBV10-1 to TRBJ2-1; 7 nucleotides match TRBD1. J gave up 0 bases and V 4 bases, and 6 bases lay outside the gene matches. Germline CDR1 and CDR2: WNHNN and SYGVQD (reference sequence). The CDR3 length is 16 residues. CDR3 in amino acids: CASSATGASSYNEQFF. DNA of the CDR3: TGCGCCAGCAGTGCTACAGGGGCGAGCTCCTACAATGAGCAGTTCTTC.